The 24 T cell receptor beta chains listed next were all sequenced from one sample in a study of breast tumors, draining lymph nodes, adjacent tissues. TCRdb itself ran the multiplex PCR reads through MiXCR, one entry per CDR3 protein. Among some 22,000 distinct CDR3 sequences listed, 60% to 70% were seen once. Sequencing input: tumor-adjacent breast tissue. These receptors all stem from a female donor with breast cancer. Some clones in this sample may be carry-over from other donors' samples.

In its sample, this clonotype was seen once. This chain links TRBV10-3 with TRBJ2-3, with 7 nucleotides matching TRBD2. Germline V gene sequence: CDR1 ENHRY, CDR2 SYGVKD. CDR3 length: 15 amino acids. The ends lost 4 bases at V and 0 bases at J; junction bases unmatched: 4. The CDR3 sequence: CAISANSGSTDTQYF. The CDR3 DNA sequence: TGTGCCATCAGTGCAAATAGCGGGAGCACAGATACGCAGTATTTT.

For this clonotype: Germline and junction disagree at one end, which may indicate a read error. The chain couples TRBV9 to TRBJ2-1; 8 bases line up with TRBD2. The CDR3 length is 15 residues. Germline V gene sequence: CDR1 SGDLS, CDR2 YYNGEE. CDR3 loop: CASSVGSGSLNEQFF. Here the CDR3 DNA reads TGTGCCAGCAGTGTAGGGAGCGGGAGCCTCAATGAGCAGTTCTTC.

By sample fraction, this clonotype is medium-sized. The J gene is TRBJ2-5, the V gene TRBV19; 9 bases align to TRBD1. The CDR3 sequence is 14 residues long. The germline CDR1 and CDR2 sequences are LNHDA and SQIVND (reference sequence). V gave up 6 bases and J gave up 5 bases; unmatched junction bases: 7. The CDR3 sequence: CASRQGAPGETQYF. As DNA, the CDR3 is TGTGCCAGTAGACAGGGGGCTCCGGGGGAGACCCAGTACTTC.

The DNA of the CDR3 is TGTGCCAGCAGTGAACTAGCCGTCACCGGGGAGCTGTTTTTT. Its translation is CASSELAVTGELFF. This chain uses TRBV2 with TRBJ2-2; D may be TRBD2 (5 bases). Trimming removed 2 bases from V and 4 bases from J, with 8 bases in between. Germline assignment: CDR1 SNHLY and CDR2 FYNNEI. The length of the CDR3 is 14 residues.

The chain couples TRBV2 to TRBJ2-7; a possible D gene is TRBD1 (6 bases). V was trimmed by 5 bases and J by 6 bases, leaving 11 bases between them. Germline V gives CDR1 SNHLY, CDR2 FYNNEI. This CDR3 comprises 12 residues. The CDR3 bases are TGTGCCAGCAGTCTAGACAGGCGCGAGCAGTACTTC. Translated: CASSLDRREQYF.

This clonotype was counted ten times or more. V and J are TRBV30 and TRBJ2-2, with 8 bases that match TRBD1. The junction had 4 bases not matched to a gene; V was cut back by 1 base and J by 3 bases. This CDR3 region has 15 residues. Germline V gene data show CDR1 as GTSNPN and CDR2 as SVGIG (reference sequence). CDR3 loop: CAWSGQGTHTGELFF. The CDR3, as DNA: TGTGCCTGGAGTGGACAGGGGACTCACACCGGGGAGCTGTTTTTT.

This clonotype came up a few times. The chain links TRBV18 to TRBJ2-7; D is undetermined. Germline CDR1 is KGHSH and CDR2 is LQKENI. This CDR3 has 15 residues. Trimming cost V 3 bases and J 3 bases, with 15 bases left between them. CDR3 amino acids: CASSPFGTDDYEQYF. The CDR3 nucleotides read TGTGCCAGCTCACCGTTTGGTACTGACGACTACGAGCAGTACTTC.

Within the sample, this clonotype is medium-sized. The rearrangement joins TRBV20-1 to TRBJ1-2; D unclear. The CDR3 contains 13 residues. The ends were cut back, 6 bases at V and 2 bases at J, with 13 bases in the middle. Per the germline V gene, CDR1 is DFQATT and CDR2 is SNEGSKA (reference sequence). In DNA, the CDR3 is TGCAGTGCCCTCGGGTGGGAAAACTATGGCTACACCTTC. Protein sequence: CSALGWENYGYTF.

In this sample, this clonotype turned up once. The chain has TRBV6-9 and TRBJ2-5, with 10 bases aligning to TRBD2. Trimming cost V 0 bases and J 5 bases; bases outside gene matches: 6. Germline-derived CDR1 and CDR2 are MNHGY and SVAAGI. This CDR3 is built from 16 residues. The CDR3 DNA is TGTGCCAGCAGTTATTCGGCCCTAGCGGGAGTGGAGACCCAGTACTTC. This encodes CASSYSALAGVETQYF.

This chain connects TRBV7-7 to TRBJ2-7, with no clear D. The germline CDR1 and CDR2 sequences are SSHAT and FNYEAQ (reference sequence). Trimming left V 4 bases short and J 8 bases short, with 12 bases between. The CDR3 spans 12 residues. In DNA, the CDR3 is TGTGCCAGCAGCTCTCCGGGCACAAAGCAGTACTTC. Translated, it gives CASSSPGTKQYF.

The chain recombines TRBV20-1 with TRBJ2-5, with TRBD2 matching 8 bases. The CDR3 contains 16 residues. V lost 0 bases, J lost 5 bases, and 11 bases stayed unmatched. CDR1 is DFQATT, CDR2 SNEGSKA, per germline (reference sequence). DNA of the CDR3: TGCAGTGCTAGAGATAGGGCTAGCGGGCTCCGGGAGACCCAGTACTTC. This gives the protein CSARDRASGLRETQYF.

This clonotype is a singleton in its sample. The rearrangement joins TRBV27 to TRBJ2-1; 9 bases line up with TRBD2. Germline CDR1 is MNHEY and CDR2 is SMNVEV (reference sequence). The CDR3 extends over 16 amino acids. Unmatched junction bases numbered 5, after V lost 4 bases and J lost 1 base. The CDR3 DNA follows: TGTGCCAGCAGTTCCTACGGACTAGCGTCCTACAATGAGCAGTTCTTC. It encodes CASSSYGLASYNEQFF.

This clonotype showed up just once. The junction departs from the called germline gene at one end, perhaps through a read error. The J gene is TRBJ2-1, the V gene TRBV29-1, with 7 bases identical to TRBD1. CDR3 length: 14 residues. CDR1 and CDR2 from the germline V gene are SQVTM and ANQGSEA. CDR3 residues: CSAQVGPRQGESPF. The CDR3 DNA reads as TGCAGCGCCCAGGTCGGCCCTCGACAGGGTGAGTCACCTTTC.

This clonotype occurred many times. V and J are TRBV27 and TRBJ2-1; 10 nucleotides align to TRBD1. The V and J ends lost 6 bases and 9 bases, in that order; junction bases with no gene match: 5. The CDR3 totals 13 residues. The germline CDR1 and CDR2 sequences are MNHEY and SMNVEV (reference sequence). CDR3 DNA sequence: TGTGCCAGCAGCCGGGACAGGGGCGGTGAGCAGTTCTTC. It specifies CASSRDRGGEQFF.

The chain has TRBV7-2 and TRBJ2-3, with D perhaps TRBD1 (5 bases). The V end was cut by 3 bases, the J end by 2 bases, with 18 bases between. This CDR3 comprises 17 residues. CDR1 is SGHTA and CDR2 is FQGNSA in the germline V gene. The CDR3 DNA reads TGTGCCAGCAGCTTCCCCCCTTCAGGGTTCGACACAGATACGCAGTATTTT. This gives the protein CASSFPPSGFDTDTQYF.

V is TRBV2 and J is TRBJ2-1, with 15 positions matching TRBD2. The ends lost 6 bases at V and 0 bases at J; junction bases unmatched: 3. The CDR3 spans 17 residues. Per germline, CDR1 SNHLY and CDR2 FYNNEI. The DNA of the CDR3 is TGTGCCAGCAGGGGGACTAGCGGGAGGATCTCCTACAATGAGCAGTTCTTC. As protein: CASRGTSGRISYNEQFF.

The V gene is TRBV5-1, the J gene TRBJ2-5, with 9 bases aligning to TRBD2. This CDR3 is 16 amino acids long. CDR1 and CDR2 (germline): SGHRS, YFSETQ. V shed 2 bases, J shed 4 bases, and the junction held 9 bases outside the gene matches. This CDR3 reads CASSFNAAGGGETQYF. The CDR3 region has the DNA TGCGCCAGCAGCTTCAATGCAGCGGGAGGAGGAGAGACCCAGTACTTC.

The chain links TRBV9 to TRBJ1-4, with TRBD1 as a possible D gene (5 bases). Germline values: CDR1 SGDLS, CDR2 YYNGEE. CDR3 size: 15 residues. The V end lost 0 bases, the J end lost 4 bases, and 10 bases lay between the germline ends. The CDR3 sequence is CASSVEGRLNEKLFF. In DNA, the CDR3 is TGTGCCAGCAGCGTAGAGGGACGGCTTAATGAAAAACTGTTTTTT.

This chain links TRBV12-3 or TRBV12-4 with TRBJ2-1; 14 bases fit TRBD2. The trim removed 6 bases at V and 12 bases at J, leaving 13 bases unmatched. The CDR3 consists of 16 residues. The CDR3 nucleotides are TGTGCCAGCAGACCTACCGGGACTAGCGGGAGTTCATGGCAGTTCTTC. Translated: CASRPTGTSGSSWQFF.

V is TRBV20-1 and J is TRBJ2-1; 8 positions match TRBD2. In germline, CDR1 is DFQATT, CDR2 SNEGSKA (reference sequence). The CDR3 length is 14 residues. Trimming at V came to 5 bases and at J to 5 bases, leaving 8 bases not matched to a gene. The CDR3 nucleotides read TGCAGTGCTGAGACCGGGACTAGAAACAATGAGCAGTTCTTC. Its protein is CSAETGTRNNEQFF.

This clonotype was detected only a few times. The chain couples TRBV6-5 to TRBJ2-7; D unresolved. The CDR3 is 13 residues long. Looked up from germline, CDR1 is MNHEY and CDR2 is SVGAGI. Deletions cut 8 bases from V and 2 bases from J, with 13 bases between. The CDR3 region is CASRRGQTYEQYF. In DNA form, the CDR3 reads TGTGCCAGCCGTCGCGGTCAGACCTACGAGCAGTACTTC.

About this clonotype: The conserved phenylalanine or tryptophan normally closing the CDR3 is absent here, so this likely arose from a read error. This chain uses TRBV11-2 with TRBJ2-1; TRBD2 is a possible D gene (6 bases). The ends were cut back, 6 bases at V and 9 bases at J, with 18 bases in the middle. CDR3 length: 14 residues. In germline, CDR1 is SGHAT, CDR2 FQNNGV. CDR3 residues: CASSRVGGSAEQFL. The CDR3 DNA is TGTGCCAGCAGTCGGGTGGGGGGATCGGCTGAGCAGTTCCTC.

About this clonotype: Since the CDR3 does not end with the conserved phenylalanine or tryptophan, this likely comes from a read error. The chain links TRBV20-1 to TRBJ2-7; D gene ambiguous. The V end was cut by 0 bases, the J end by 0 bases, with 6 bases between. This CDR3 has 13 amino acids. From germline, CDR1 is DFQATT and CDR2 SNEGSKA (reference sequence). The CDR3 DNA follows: TGCAGTGCTAGAGACCCCAACTCCTACGAGCAGTACCTC. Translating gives CSARDPNSYEQYL.

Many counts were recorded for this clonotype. The CDR3 nucleotides read TGTGCCAGCAGTTACCCGGGACTAGCGGGATCAGGTCCCTACAATGAGCAGTTCTTC. Its translation: CASSYPGLAGSGPYNEQFF. V usage is TRBV6-2 or TRBV6-3 and J usage is TRBJ2-1; TRBD2 matches 13 bases. The CDR3 spans 19 residues. V was clipped by 2 bases and J by 2 bases; unmatched bases: 9. Looked up from germline, CDR1 is MNHEY and CDR2 is SVGEGT.